This entry concerns a single T cell receptor beta chain. Which antigen it targets is not known. No base-level quality is on record; no much larger clone is a single base apart. These data belong to a study of radiotherapy plus CTLA-4 blockade in lung cancer (dated by TCRdb to about 2018). About the investigation overall: Among enrolled patients, roughly 20% had an objective response and about 30% reached disease control.

The library was made by the immunoSEQ multiplex PCR assay. TCRdb limited this immuneACCESS table to in-frame rearrangements with V and J called. A share of clones is missing; checked studies link under half to unresolved V genes, and the rest is unexplained. Here the sample has about 54,000 clones; roughly three quarters occur a single time. The ten largest account for 3% to 4% of the sample. The study tested focal radiation therapy combined with CTLA-4 blockade (ipilimumab) in patients with chemo-refractory metastatic non-small-cell lung cancer. A distance of 10 bases separates the germline ends of V and J, which lose 3 bases and 1 base respectively. Per the germline V gene, SGHDT is the CDR1 and YYEEEE is the CDR2. The CDR3 has 14 amino acids, counting the end cysteine and phenylalanine. Left in the record is the CDR3 DNA by itself, 42 bases read in frame from the first base. Beyond this particular receptor, the publication reports: After treatment with radiotherapy and ipilimumab, TCR clones that came from tumors expanded in the peripheral blood. Increased serum interferon-beta after radiation, together with early dynamic changes in blood T cell clones, were reported to be the strongest predictors of response.

This specimen consisted of peripheral blood, obtained from a patient treated with radiotherapy plus ipilimumab. The sequence joins TRBV5-6 to TRBJ1-2, with the D segment identity uncertain. The TCR was taken from a human donor with non-small cell lung cancer who had a partial response to radiotherapy plus ipilimumab. This receptor has the CDR3 CASSWTGVNYGYTF. The bases are TGTGCCAGCAGCTGGACCGGGGTTAACTATGGCTACACCTTC.